This T cell receptor beta chain was sequenced during a study of T-cell reconstitution after alpha-beta-depleted transplantation in children. Germline V gene lookup returns CDR1 MGHRA and CDR2 YSYEKL. There are 17 residues in the CDR3. V shed 1 base, J shed 1 base, and the junction held 5 bases outside the gene matches. Unique molecular identifiers were used in preparing the TCRbeta library. TCRdb processed the PCR reads anew with MiXCR; each CDR3 protein has one entry. The repertoire includes around 450,000 distinct CDR3 sequences, around two fifths of them detected once, and approximately 25% sits in the top ten. This clonotype has at least ten counts.

The specimen comprised PBMCs, sampled before TCRalphabeta/CD19-depleted stem cell transplant. The V and J genes are TRBV4-1 and TRBJ2-1; 9 nucleotides align to TRBD2. This receptor was obtained from a girl aged 2-10 years with aplastic anemia, due to receive a stem cell transplant. CDR3 protein: CASSQVLAGLSYNEQFF. For the CDR3, the DNA is TGCGCCAGCAGCCAAGTGCTAGCGGGACTTTCCTACAATGAGCAGTTCTTC.